This T cell receptor (beta chain) was identified in a study of T cells in localized non-small cell lung cancer. Study conclusions and caveats: It remains possible that heterogeneity exists, since only one tumor region was sequenced. Detection in adjacent lung was observed for a median approximately 53 of the top 100 tumor clones. Of the tissues analyzed, uninvolved adjacent lung showed maximal T cell clonality, greater than tumor.

Turning to this clone: Antigen specificity is unknown.

The CDR3 has 15 residues. Germline CDR1 is SGDLS and CDR2 is YYNGEE. Trimming took off 0 bases at V and 1 base at J, with 7 bases between the two ends. The table came from immunoSEQ multiplex PCR; TCRdb's copy has only in-frame clones and leaves some out. The repertoire consists of nearly 11,000 clones, with around nine tenths occurring once and the leading ten covering approximately 14%. The chain is built from TRBV9 and TRBJ2-2, with D unresolved. The specimen was peripheral blood, collected before any cancer treatment. This sequence originates from a male donor at least 60 years old with stage III lung adenocarcinoma. The chain's CDR3 is CASSVGGGNTGELFF. The CDR3 DNA follows: TGTGCCAGCAGCGTAGGAGGTGGGAACACCGGGGAGCTGTTTTTT.